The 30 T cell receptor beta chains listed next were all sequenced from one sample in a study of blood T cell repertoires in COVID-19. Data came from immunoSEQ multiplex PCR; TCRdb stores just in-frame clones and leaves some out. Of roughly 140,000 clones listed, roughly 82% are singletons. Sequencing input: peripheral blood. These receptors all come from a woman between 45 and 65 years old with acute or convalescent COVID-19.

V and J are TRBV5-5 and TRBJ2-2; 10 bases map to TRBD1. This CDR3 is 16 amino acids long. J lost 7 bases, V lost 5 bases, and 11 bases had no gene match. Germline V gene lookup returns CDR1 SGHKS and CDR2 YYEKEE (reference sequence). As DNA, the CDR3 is TGTGCCAGCAGGACAACCGGGACAGGGGAAGGCGGGGAGCTGTTTTTT. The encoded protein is CASRTTGTGEGGELFF.

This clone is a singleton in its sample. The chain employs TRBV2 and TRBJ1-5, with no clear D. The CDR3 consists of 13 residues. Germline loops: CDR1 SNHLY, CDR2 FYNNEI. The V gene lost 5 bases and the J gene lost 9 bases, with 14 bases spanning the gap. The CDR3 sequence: CASSSRPNGPQHF. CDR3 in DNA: TGTGCCAGCAGTTCTAGACCCAACGGGCCCCAGCATTTT.

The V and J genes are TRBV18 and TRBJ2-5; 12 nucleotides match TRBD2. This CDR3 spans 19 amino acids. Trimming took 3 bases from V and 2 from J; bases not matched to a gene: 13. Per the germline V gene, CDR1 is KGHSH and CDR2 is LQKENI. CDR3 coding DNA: TGTGCCAGCTCACCTGGCCCGAGACTAGCGGGAGATAGGCAAGAGACCCAGTACTTC. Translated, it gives CASSPGPRLAGDRQETQYF.

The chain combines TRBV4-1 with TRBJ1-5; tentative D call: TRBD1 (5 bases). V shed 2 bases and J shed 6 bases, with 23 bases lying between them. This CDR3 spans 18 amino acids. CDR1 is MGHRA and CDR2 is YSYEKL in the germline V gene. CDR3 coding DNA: TGCGCCAGCAGCCAATATCTCAGTTGGCAGGGTAACGGTCAGCCCCAGCATTTT. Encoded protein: CASSQYLSWQGNGQPQHF.

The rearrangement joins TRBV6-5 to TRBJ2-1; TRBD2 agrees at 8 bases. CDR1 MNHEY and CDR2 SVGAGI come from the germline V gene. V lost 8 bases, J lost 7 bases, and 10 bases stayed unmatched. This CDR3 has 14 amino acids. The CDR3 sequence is CASHRGGRGNEQFF. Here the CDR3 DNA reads TGTGCCAGCCATCGGGGGGGGCGTGGGAATGAGCAGTTCTTC.

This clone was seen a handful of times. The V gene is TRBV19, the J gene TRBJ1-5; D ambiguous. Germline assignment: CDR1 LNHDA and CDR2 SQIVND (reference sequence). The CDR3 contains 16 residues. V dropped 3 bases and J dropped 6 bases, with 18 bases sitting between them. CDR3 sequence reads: CASSIFGSNWAQPQHF. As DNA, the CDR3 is TGTGCCAGTAGTATCTTTGGGTCAAATTGGGCTCAGCCCCAGCATTTT.

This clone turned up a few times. The CDR3 loop reads CASSPGLNEQYF. DNA for the CDR3: TGTGCCAGCAGCCCCGGACTCAACGAGCAGTACTTC. The chain combines TRBV7-2 with TRBJ2-7; possibly TRBD2 for D (5 bases). Germline values: CDR1 SGHTA, CDR2 FQGNSA. The CDR3 loop spans 12 amino acids. V was cut by 5 bases and J by 5 bases, with 10 bases left in between.

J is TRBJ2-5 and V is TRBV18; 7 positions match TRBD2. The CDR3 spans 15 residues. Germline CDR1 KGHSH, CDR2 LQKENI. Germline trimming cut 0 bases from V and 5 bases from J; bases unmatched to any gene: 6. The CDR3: CASSPPSSGGETQYF. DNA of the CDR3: TGTGCCAGCTCACCACCGTCTAGCGGTGGGGAGACCCAGTACTTC.

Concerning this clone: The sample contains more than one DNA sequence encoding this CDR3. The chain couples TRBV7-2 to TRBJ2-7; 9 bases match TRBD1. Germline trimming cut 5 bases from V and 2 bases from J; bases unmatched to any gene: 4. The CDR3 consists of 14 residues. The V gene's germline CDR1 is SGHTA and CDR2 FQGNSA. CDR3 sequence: CASSLGQGTYEQYF. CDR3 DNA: TGTGCCAGCAGCCTGGGACAGGGAACCTACGAGCAGTACTTC.

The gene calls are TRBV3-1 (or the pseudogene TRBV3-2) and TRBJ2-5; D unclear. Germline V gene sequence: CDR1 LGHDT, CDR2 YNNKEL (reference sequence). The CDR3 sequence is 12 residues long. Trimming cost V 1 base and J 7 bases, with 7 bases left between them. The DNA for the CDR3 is TGTGCCAGCAGCCAAGTCTCCGGGACCCAGTACTTC. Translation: CASSQVSGTQYF.

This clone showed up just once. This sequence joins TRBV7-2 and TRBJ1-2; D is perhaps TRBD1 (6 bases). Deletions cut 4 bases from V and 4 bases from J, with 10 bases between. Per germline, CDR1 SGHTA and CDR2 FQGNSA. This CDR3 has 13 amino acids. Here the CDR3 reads CASSSQGSYGYTF. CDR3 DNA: TGTGCCAGCAGCTCACAGGGATCCTATGGCTACACCTTC.

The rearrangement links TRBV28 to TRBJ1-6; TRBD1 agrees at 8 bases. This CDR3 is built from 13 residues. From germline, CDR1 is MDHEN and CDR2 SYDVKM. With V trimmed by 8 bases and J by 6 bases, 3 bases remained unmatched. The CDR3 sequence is CASRTGSNSPLHF. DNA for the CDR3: TGTGCCAGCCGGACAGGGAGTAATTCACCCCTCCACTTT.

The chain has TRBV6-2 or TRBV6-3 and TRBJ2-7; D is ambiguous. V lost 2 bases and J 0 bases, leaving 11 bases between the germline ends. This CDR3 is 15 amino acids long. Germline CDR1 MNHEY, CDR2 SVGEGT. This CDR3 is CASSYGARSSYEQYF. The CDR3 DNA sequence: TGTGCCAGCAGTTACGGAGCGAGAAGCTCCTACGAGCAGTACTTC.

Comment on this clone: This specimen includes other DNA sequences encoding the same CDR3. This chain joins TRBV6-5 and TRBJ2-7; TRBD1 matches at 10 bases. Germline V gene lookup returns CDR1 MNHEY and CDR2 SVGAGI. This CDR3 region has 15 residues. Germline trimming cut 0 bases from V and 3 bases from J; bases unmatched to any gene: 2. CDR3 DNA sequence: TGTGCCAGCAGTTACTCCGGGACAGGGGTCTACGAGCAGTACTTC. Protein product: CASSYSGTGVYEQYF.

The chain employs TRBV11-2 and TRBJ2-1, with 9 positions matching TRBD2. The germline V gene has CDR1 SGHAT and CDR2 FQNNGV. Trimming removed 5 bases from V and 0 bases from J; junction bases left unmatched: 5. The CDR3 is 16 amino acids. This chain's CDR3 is CASSIATSGSYNEQFF. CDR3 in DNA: TGTGCCAGCAGCATCGCGACTAGCGGCTCCTACAATGAGCAGTTCTTC.

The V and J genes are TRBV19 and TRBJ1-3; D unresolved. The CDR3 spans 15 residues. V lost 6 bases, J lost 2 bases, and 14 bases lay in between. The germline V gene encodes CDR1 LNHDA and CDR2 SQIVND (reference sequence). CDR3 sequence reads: CASSSISGAGNTIYF. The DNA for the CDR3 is TGTGCCAGTAGCAGCATATCCGGGGCTGGAAACACCATATATTTT.

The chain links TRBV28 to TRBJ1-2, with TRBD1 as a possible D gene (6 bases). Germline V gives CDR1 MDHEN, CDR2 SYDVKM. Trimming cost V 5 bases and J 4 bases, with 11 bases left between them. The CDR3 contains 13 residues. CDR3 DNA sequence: TGTGCCAGCAGTGAGGGACAACGCTATGGCTACACCTTC. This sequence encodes CASSEGQRYGYTF.

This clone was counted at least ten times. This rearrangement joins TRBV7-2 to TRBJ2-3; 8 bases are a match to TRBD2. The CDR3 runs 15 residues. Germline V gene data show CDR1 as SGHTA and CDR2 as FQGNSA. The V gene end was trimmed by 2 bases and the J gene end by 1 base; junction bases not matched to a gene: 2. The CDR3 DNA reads TGTGCCAGCAGCTTAATGCGGGGGGGCACAGATACGCAGTATTTT. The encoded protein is CASSLMRGGTDTQYF. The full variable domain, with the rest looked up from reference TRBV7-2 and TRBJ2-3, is GAGVSQSPSNKVTEKGKDVELRCDPISGHTALYWYRQSLGQGLEFLIYFQGNSAPDKSGLPSDRFSAERTGGSVSTLTIQRTQQEDSAVYLCASSLMRGGTDTQYFGPGTRLTVL.

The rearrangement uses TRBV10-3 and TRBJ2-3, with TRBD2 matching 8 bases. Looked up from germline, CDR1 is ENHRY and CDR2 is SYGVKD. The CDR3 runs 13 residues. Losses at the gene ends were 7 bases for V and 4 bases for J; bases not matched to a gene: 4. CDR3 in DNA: TGTGCCATCAACGGGGGGGACCCAGATACGCAGTATTTT. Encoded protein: CAINGGDPDTQYF.

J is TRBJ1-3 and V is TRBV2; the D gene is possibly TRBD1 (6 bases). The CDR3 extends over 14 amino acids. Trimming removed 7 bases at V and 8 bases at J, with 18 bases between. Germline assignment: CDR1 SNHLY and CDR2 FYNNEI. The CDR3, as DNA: TGTGCCAGCATCCCCGCACAGGGCTTACACACCATATATTTT. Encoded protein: CASIPAQGLHTIYF.

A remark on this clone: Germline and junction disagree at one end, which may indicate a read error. CDR3 residues: CASSYRTGGNTPLHF. The CDR3 DNA follows: TGTGCCAGCAGTTACCGAACAGGGGGTAATACACCCCTCCACTTT. The chain links TRBV6-5 to TRBJ1-6; 8 bases agree with TRBD1. CDR3 length: 15 amino acids. The V gene's germline CDR1 is MNHEY and CDR2 SVGAGI.

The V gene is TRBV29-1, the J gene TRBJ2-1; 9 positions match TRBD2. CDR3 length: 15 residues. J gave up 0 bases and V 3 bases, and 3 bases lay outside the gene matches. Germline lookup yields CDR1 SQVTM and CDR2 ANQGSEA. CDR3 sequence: CSVDRREGSYNEQFF. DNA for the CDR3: TGCAGCGTTGACCGGCGGGAGGGCTCCTACAATGAGCAGTTCTTC.

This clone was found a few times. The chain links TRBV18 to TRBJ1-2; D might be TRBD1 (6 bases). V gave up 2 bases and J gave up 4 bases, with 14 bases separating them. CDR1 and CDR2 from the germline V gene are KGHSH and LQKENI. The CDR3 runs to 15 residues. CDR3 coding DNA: TGTGCCAGCTCACCATCGGGACATGTGGGCTATGGCTACACCTTC. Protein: CASSPSGHVGYGYTF.

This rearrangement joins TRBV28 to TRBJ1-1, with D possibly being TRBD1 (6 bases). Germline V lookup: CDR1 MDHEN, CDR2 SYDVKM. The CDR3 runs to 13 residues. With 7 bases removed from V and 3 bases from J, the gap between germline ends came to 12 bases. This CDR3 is CASTRQGYTEAFF. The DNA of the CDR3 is TGTGCCAGCACCCGCCAGGGGTACACTGAAGCTTTCTTT.

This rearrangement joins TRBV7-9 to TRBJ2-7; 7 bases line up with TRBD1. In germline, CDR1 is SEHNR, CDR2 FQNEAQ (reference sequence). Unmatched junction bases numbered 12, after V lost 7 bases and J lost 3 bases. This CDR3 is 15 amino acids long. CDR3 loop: CASTPGAGGLYEQYF. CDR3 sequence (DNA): TGTGCCAGCACTCCCGGGGCAGGGGGTCTCTACGAGCAGTACTTC.

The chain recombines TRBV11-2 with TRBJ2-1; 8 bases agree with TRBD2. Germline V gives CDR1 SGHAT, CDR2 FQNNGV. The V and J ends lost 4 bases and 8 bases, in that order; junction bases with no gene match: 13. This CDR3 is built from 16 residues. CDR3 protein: CASSSHRGGVFDEQFF. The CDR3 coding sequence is TGTGCCAGCAGCTCGCACCGGGGGGGCGTCTTTGATGAGCAGTTCTTC.

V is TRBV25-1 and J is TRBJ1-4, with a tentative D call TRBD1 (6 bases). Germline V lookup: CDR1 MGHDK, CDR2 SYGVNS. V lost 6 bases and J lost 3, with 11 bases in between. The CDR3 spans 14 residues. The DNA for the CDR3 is TGTGCCAGCAGCAGGGAGGGGGCTAATGAAAAACTGTTTTTT. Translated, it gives CASSREGANEKLFF.

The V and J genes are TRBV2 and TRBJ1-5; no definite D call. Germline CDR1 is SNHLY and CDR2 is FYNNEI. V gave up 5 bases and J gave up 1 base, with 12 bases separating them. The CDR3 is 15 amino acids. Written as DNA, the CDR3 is TGTGCCAGCAGTCCCCCCTGGCGGAGCAATCAGCCCCAGCATTTT. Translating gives CASSPPWRSNQPQHF.

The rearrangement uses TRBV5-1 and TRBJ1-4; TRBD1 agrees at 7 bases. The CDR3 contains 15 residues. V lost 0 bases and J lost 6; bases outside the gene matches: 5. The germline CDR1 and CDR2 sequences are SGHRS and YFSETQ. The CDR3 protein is CASSLETGLDEKLFF. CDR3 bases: TGCGCCAGCAGCTTGGAGACAGGGCTGGATGAAAAACTGTTTTTT.

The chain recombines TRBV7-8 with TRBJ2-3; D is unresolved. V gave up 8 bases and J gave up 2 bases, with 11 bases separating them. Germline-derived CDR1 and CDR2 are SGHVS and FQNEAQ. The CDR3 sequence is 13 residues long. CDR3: CASLLTLTDTQYF. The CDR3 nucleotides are TGTGCCAGCCTGCTAACCCTCACAGATACGCAGTATTTT.